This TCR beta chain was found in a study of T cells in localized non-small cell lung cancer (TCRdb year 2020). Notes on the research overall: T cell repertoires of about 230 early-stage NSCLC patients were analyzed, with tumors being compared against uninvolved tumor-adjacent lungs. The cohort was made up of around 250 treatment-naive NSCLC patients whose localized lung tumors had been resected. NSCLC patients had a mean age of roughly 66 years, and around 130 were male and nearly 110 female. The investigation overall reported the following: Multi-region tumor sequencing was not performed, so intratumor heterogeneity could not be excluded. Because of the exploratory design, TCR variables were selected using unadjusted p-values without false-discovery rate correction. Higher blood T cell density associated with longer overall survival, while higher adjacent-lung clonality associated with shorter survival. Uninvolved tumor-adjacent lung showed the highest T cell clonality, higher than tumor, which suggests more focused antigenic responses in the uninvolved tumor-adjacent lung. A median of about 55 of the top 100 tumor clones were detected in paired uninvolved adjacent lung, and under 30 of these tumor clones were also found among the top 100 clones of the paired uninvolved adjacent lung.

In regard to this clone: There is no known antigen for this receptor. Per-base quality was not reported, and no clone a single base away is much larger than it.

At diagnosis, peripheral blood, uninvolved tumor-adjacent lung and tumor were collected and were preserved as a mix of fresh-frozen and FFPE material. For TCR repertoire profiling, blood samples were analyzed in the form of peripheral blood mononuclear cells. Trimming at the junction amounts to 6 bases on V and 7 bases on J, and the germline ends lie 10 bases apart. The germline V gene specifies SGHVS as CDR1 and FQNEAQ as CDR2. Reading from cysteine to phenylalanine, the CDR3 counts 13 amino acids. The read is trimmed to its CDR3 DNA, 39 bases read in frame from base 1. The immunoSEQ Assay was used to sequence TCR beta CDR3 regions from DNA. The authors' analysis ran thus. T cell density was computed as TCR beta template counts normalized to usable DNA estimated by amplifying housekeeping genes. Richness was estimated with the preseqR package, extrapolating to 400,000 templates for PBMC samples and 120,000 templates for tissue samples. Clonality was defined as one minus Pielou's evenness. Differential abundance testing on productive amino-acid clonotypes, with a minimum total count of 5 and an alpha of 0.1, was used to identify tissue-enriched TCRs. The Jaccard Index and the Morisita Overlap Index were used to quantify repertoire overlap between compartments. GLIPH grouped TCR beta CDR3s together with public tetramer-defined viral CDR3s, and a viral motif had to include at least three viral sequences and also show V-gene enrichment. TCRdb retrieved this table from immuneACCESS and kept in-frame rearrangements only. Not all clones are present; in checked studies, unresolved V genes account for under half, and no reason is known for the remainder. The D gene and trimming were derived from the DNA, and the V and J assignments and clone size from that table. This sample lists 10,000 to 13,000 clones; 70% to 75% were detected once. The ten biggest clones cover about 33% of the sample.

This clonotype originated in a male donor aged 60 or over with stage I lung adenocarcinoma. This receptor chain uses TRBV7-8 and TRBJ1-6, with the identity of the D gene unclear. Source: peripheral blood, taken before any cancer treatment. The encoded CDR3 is CASRVGVNSPLHF. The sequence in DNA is TGTGCCAGCAGGGTGGGAGTAAATTCACCCCTCCACTTT.